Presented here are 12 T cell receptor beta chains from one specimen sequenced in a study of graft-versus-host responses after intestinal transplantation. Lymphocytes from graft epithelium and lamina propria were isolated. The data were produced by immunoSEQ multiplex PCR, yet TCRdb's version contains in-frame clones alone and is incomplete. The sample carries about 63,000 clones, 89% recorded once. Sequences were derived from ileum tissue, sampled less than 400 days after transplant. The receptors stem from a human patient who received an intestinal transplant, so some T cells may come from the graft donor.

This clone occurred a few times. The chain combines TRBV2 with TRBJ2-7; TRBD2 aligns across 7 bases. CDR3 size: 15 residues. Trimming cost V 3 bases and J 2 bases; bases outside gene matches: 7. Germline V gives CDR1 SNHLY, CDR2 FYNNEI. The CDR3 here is CASSDGGELPYEQYF. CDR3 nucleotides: TGTGCCAGCAGTGATGGGGGGGAGCTTCCCTACGAGCAGTACTTC.

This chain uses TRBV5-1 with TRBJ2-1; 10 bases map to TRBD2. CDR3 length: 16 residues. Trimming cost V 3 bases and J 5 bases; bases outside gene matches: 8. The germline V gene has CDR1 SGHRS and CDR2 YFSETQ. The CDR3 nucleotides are TGCGCCAGCAGCTCGGATAGCGGGAGGCTTCACAATGAGCAGTTCTTC. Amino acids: CASSSDSGRLHNEQFF.

The CDR3 nucleotides read TGTGCCAGCAGTTACTCGGACTACCCAGACAATGAGCAGTTCTTC. Amino acid sequence: CASSYSDYPDNEQFF. This chain joins TRBV6-6 and TRBJ2-1; D is possibly TRBD2 (6 bases). With 0 bases removed from V and 5 bases from J, the gap between germline ends came to 11 bases. Germline CDR1 MNHNY, CDR2 SVGAGI (reference sequence). CDR3 length equals 15 residues.

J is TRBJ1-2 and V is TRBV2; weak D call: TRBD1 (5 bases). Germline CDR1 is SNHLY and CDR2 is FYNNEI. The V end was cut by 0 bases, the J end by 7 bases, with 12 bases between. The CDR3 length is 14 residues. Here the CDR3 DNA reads TGTGCCAGCAGTGAAGCGCTGAGGGGTAGTGGCTACACCTTC. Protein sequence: CASSEALRGSGYTF.

The CDR3 spells CASSLASGSVRRSSYEQYF. Here the CDR3 DNA reads TGTGCCAGCAGCCTTGCTAGCGGGAGTGTGCGTAGGAGCTCCTACGAGCAGTACTTC. The chain is built from TRBV4-2 and TRBJ2-7; TRBD2 agrees at 10 bases. This CDR3 is built from 19 residues. J lost 0 bases, V lost 4 bases, and 15 bases had no gene match. Per germline, CDR1 LGHNA and CDR2 YNFKEQ.

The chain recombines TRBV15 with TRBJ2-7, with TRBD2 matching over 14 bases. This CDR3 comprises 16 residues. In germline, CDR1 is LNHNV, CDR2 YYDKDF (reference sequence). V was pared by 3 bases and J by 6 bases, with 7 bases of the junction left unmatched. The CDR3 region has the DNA TGTGCCACCAGCAGTGGGACTAGCGGGAGCTTTGGCGAGCAGTACTTC. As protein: CATSSGTSGSFGEQYF.

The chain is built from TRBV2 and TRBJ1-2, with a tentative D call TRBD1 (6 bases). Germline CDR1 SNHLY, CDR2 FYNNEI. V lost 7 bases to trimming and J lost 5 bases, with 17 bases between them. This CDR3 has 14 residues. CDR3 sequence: CASKGEGPYYGYTF. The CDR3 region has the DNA TGTGCCAGCAAGGGGGAGGGTCCCTATTATGGCTACACCTTC. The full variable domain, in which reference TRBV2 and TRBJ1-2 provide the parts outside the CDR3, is EPEVTQTPSHQVTQMGQEVILRCVPISNHLYFYWYRQILGQKVEFLVSFYNNEISEKSEIFDDQFSVERPDGSNFTLKIRSTKLEDSAMYFCASKGEGPYYGYTFGSGTRLTVV.

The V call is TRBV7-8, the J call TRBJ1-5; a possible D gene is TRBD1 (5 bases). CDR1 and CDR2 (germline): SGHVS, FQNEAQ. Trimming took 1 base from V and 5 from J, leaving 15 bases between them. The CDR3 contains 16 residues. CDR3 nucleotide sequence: TGTGCCAGCAGCTTAGAAGGCCCAGACAGCGATCAGCCCCAGCATTTT. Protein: CASSLEGPDSDQPQHF.

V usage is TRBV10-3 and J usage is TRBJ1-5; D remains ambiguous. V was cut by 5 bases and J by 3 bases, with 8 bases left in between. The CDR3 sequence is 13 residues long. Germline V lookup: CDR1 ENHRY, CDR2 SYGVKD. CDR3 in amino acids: CAISPMDNQPQHF. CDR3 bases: TGTGCCATCAGTCCCATGGACAATCAGCCCCAGCATTTT.

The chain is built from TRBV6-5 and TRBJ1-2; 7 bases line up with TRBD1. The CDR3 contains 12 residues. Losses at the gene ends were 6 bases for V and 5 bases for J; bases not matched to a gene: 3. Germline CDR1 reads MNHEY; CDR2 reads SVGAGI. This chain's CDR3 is CASSETGYGYTF. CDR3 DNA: TGTGCCAGCAGCGAGACAGGGTATGGCTACACCTTC.

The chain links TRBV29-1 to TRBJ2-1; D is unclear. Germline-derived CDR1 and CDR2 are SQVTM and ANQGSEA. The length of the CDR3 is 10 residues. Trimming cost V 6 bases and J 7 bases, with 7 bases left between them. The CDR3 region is CSVGVNEQFF. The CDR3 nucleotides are TGCAGCGTAGGCGTAAATGAGCAGTTCTTC.

The CDR3 nucleotides read TGCGCCAGCAGCTTGGTGGCGGATTCACCCCTCCACTTT. This sequence encodes CASSLVADSPLHF. The chain uses TRBV5-1 and TRBJ1-6; D remains ambiguous. CDR3 length: 13 residues. Germline V gene lookup returns CDR1 SGHRS and CDR2 YFSETQ. Trimming took 0 bases from V and 8 from J, leaving 6 bases between them.